This T cell receptor (beta chain) is drawn from a study of shared clonotypes between healthy human individuals. About the research overall: CD4 naive cells filled three plates per donor, CD4 memory three, CD8 naive two and CD8 memory one. Study-wide results and caveats: Donor scarcity curtailed the genetic and exposure-history diversity represented herein. Sorted-subset sequencing, rarefaction showed, was incomplete despite large depth. When naive CD4 clonotypes were compared across a few donors, 4% to 6.5% were shared.

The repertoire was sequenced with immunoSEQ multiplex PCR; TCRdb's copy has only in-frame clones and lacks some. The data hold over 2 million clones, with approximately 95% observed a single time. As concerns this clone: What it recognizes is unknown.

The V and J ends lost 5 bases and 0 bases respectively, with 7 bases between them. The length of the CDR3 is 13 residues. Germline V lookup: CDR1 GTSNPN, CDR2 SVGIG (reference sequence). The chain uses TRBV30 and TRBJ2-2; D remains ambiguous. This receptor was obtained from a man aged 18 to 29 in good health. Sequencing was done on a sample of naive CD4+ T cells sorted from blood. Described subset: CD45RA+ positively selected. The CDR3, as DNA: TGTGCCTGGTTAGGGTCGAACACCGGGGAGCTGTTTTTT. Its protein is CAWLGSNTGELFF. Using reference TRBV30 and TRBJ2-2 for the parts outside the CDR3, the full variable domain is SQTIHQWPATLVQPVGSPLSLECTVEGTSNPNLYWYRQAAGRGLQLLFYSVGIGQISSEVPQNLSASRPQDRQFILSSKKLLLSDSGFYLCAWLGSNTGELFFGEGSRLTVL.